This note documents a single T cell receptor beta chain sequence. The entry originates in a study of T cell responses to AZD1222 COVID-19 vaccine. The CDR3 length is 13 residues. Germline V gives CDR1 SGHAT, CDR2 FQNNGV. With 1 base removed from V and 8 bases from J, the gap between germline ends came to 8 bases. TCRdb's copy holds only in-frame clones and misses some; the assay was immunoSEQ multiplex PCR. The profile covers around 100,000 clones, with 80% to 90% appearing a single time and approximately 22% taken by the ten largest. Here the sequenced sample was peripheral blood, taken on day 0 of AZD1222 vaccination. The J gene is TRBJ2-2, the V gene TRBV11-2; D uncertain. The origin of this receptor is an adult in good health. Here the CDR3 DNA reads TGTGCCAGCAGCTTAGCGGGCCCTGGGGAGCTGTTTTTT. Translation gives CASSLAGPGELFF.